These T cell receptor beta chains were read from a single sample in a study of blood T cells in healthy people across ages. TCRdb ran MiXCR on the 5' RACE reads and lists one entry per CDR3 protein. The sample lists fewer than 700,000 distinct CDR3 sequences, around half occurring once. Sequencing used blood. All receptors derive from a man aged 80 or over in good health. CDR3s include the opening cysteine and the closing phenylalanine or tryptophan.

V gene: TRBV5-6; J gene: TRBJ2-7; CDR3 protein: CASSLGLAGEQYF
V gene: TRBV20-1; J gene: TRBJ2-7; CDR3 protein: CSVSTGPYEQYF
V gene: TRBV5-6; J gene: TRBJ1-1; CDR3 protein: CASSLGQRGTEAFF
V gene: TRBV7-9; J gene: TRBJ2-7; CDR3 protein: CASSSPWDRGYEQYF
V gene: TRBV20-1; J gene: TRBJ2-7; CDR3 protein: CSATPGRGGVSYEQYF
V gene: TRBV29-1; J gene: TRBJ2-6; CDR3 protein: CSVAPSGANVLTF
V gene: TRBV4-2; J gene: TRBJ1-2; CDR3 protein: CASSQTRGYGYTF
V gene: TRBV12-3/TRBV12-4; J gene: TRBJ2-1; CDR3 protein: CASSLYPTDAYNEQFF
V gene: TRBV29-1; J gene: TRBJ2-7; CDR3 protein: CSALGGSEQYF
V gene: TRBV29-1; J gene: TRBJ2-1; CDR3 protein: CSARTRAVISEQFF
V gene: TRBV6-6; J gene: TRBJ2-7; CDR3 protein: CASSCAGQTYEQYF
V gene: TRBV12-3/TRBV12-4; J gene: TRBJ2-1; CDR3 protein: CASSLGLAETQFF
V gene: TRBV20-1; J gene: TRBJ1-2; CDR3 protein: CSATGGRENYGYTF
V gene: TRBV5-1; J gene: TRBJ2-1; CDR3 protein: CASSGLAEPLDEQFF
V gene: TRBV9; J gene: TRBJ1-2; CDR3 protein: CASSARGQGGYGYTF
V gene: TRBV29-1; J gene: -; CDR3 protein: CSVEEGRGGEQYF
V gene: TRBV20-1; J gene: TRBJ2-7; CDR3 protein: CSATVREAYEQYF
V gene: TRBV20-1; J gene: TRBJ1-1; CDR3 protein: CSARRDANTEAFF
V gene: TRBV11-1; J gene: TRBJ2-5; CDR3 protein: CASSSTKNEQYF
V gene: TRBV7-9; J gene: TRBJ1-3; CDR3 protein: CASSYRTDSSGNTIYF
V gene: TRBV20-1; J gene: TRBJ2-4; CDR3 protein: CSAREGPGLLGQYF
V gene: TRBV9; J gene: TRBJ2-3; CDR3 protein: CASSVQGYTDTQYF
V gene: TRBV29-1; J gene: TRBJ1-1; CDR3 protein: CSAAGTGLRTEAFF
V gene: TRBV29-1; J gene: -; CDR3 protein: CSVEMGQGGNEQYF
V gene: TRBV27; J gene: TRBJ2-1; CDR3 protein: CASSLLLAGVSYNEQFF
V gene: TRBV19; J gene: TRBJ2-6; CDR3 protein: CASSQTGAFSGANVLTF
V gene: TRBV20-1; J gene: TRBJ1-1; CDR3 protein: CSAKEGGIPEAFF
V gene: TRBV6-1; J gene: TRBJ2-2; CDR3 protein: CASKEAGGSNTGELFF
V gene: TRBV27; J gene: TRBJ1-4; CDR3 protein: CASSGVATNEKLFF
V gene: TRBV20-1; J gene: TRBJ1-1; CDR3 protein: CSARAPTGNTEAFF
V gene: TRBV29-1; J gene: TRBJ2-3; CDR3 protein: CSVDPLSTDTQYF
V gene: TRBV4-1; J gene: TRBJ2-5; CDR3 protein: CASSPVGRTYQETQYF
V gene: TRBV6-5; J gene: TRBJ2-7; CDR3 protein: CASSPGQGVRYF
V gene: TRBV6-2/TRBV6-3; J gene: TRBJ1-5; CDR3 protein: CASSGQGGFDQPQHF
V gene: TRBV4-2; J gene: TRBJ2-3; CDR3 protein: CASSKAWAVTDTQYF
V gene: TRBV20-1; J gene: TRBJ2-4; CDR3 protein: CSARGTSGREVEQYF
V gene: TRBV7-2; J gene: TRBJ1-6; CDR3 protein: CASSLGQRGAPLHF
V gene: TRBV7-9; J gene: TRBJ2-3; CDR3 protein: CASSPSDTRYF
V gene: TRBV5-4; J gene: TRBJ2-3; CDR3 protein: CASSLEASGVYTQYF
V gene: TRBV6-4; J gene: -; CDR3 protein: CASSDRDRGLGGQFF
V gene: TRBV20-1; J gene: TRBJ2-5; CDR3 protein: CSARAGTGGRETQYF
V gene: TRBV10-3; J gene: TRBJ2-7; CDR3 protein: CAISDPGQSIIGEQYF
V gene: TRBV29-1; J gene: TRBJ1-1; CDR3 protein: CSVERVEAFF
V gene: TRBV7-2; J gene: TRBJ1-2; CDR3 protein: CVSSVHRYGYTF
V gene: TRBV20-1; J gene: TRBJ2-7; CDR3 protein: CSARDDGEQYF
V gene: TRBV3-1; J gene: TRBJ2-7; CDR3 protein: CASSLFSYEQYF
V gene: TRBV6-5; J gene: TRBJ1-1; CDR3 protein: CASSYSTPSRTGGTEAFF
V gene: TRBV10-3; J gene: TRBJ2-7; CDR3 protein: CATRGGEDYEQYF
V gene: TRBV6-6; J gene: TRBJ1-3; CDR3 protein: CASSPIGNTIYF
V gene: TRBV6-6; J gene: TRBJ2-1; CDR3 protein: CASRAGGSYNEQFF
V gene: TRBV4-3; J gene: TRBJ1-2; CDR3 protein: CASSQDLNWGYGYTF
V gene: TRBV7-7; J gene: TRBJ2-7; CDR3 protein: CASSYRDRGYEQYF